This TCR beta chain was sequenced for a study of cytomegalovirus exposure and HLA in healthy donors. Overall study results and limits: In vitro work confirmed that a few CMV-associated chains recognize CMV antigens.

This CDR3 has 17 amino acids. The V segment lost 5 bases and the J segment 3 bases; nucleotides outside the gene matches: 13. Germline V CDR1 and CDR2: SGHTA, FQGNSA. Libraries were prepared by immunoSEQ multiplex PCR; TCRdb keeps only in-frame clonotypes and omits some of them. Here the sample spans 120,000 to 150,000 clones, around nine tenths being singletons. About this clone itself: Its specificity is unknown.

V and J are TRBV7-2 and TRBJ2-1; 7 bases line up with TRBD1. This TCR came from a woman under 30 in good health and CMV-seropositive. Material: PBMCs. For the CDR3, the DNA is TGTGCCAGCAGCGCCCCAATTGACAGGGCGGACTACAATGAGCAGTTCTTC. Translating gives CASSAPIDRADYNEQFF.